The clone carrying this T cell receptor (beta chain) was counted a single time. Its antigen remains unknown. These data belong to a study of OX40 agonist ivuxolimab in advanced cancers. About the study: Therapy given before enrollment (anti-PD-1, anti-PD-L1 or anti-CTLA-4) was allowed, and 30% to 50% had some.

The V gene end was trimmed by 4 bases and the J gene end by 4 bases; junction bases not matched to a gene: 18. The CDR3 sequence is 18 residues long. Per the germline V gene, CDR1 is SGDLS and CDR2 is YYNGEE. Study findings and constraints: Mean expanded clone counts were higher in CD8+ than CD4+ T cells. Clones of CD4+ and CD8+ blood T cells grew by week 6 at doses of 0.1 to 3.0 mg/kg.

The table came from immunoSEQ multiplex PCR; TCRdb's copy has only in-frame clones and leaves some out. The data contain about 50,000 clones, about 84% of them seen just once; the ten biggest clones take up under 5%. This TCR was sampled from an adult with an advanced solid tumor such as melanoma, head and neck, liver or kidney cancer. The specimen comprised CD4+ or CD8+ T cells sorted from blood, sampled in a trial of the OX40 agonist ivuxolimab. The chain employs TRBV9 and TRBJ2-5; 8 positions agree with TRBD1. The CDR3 loop is CASSPEDRGVGLGETQYF. CDR3 in DNA: TGTGCCAGCAGCCCCGAAGACAGGGGTGTAGGGTTGGGAGAGACCCAGTACTTC.